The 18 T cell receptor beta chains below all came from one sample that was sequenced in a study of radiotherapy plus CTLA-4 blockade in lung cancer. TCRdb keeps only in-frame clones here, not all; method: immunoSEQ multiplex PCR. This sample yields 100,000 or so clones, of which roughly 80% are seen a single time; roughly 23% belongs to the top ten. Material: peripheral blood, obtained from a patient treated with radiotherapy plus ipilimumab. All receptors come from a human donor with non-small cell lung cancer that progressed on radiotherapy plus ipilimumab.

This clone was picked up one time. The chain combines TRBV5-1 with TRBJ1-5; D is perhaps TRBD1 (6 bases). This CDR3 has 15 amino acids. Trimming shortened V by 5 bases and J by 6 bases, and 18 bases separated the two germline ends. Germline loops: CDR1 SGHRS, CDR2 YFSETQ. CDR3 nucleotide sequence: TGCGCCAGCAGTCGAACCGGGGGGCACGGTCAGCCCCAGCATTTT. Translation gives CASSRTGGHGQPQHF.

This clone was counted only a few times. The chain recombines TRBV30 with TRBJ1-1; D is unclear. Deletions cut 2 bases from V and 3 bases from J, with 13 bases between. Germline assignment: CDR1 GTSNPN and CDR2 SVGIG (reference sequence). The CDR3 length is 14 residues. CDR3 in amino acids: CAWSIRADDTEAFF. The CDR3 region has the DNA TGTGCCTGGAGTATACGGGCAGATGACACTGAAGCTTTCTTT.

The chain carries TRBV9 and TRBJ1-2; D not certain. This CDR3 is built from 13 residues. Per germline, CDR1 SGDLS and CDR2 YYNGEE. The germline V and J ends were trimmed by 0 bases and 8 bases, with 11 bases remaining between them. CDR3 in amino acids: CASSVVGIEGYTF. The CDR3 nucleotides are TGTGCCAGCAGCGTAGTAGGTATCGAGGGCTACACCTTC.

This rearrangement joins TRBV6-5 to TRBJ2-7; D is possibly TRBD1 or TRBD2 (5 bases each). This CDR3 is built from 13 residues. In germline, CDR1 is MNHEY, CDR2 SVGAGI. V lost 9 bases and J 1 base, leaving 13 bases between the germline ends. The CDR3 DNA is TGTGCCAGAAGGGACGAAGGATCCTACGAGCAGTACTTC. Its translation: CARRDEGSYEQYF.

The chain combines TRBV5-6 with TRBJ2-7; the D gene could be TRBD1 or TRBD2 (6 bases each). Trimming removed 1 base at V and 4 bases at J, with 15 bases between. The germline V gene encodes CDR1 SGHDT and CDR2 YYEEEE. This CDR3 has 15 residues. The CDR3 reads CASSLRVRGPYEQYV. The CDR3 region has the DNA TGTGCCAGCAGCTTGAGAGTCCGGGGGCCATACGAGCAGTACGTC.

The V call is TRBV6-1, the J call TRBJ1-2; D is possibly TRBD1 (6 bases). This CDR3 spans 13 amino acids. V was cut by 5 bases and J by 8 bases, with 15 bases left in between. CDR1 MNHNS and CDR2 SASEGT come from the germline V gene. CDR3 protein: CASSLDSLWGYTF. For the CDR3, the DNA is TGTGCCAGCAGTTTGGACAGTCTGTGGGGCTACACCTTC.

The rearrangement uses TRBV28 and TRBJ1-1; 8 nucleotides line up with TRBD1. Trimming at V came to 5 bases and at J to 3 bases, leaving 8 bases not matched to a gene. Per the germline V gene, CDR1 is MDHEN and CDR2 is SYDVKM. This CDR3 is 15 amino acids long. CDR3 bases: TGTGCCAGCAGTCGCAGGGGGCGCGTGGACACTGAAGCTTTCTTT. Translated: CASSRRGRVDTEAFF.

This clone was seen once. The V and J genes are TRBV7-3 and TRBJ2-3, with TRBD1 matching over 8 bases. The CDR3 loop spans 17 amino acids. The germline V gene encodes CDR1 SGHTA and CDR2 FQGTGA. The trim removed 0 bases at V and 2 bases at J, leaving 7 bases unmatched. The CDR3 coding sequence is TGTGCCAGCAGCTTAACCGGAGGACAGGGAGCCACAGATACGCAGTATTTT. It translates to CASSLTGGQGATDTQYF.

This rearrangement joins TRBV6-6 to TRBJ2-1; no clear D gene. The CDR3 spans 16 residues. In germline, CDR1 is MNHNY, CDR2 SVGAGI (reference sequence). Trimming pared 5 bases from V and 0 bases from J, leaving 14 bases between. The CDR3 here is CASSQWGAPSYNEQFF. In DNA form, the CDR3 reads TGTGCCAGCAGTCAGTGGGGTGCTCCCTCCTACAATGAGCAGTTCTTC.

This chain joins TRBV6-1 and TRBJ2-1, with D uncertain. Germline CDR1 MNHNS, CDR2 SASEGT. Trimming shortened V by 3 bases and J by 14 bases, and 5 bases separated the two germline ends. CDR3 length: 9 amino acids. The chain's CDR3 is CASSETEFF. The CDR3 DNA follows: TGTGCCAGCAGTGAGACCGAGTTCTTC.

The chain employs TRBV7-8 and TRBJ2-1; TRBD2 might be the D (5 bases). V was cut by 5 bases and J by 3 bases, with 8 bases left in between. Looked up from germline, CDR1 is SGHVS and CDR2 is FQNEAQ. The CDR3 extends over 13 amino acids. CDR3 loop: CASSLTSYNEQFF. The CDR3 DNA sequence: TGTGCCAGCAGCCTAACTAGCTACAATGAGCAGTTCTTC.

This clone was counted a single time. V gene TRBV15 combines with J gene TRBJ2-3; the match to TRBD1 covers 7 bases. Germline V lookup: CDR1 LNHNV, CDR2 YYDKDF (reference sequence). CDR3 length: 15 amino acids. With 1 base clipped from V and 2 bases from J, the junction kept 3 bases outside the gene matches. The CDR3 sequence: CATSRGQGYTDTQYF. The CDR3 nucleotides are TGTGCCACCAGCAGAGGACAGGGCTACACAGATACGCAGTATTTT.

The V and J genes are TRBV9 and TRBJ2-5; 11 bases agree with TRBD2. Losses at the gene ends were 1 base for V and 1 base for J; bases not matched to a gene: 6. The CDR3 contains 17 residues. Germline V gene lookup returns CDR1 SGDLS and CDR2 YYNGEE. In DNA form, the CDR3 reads TGTGCCAGCAGCGTATCAACCGGGACTAGCGGCCAAGAGACCCAGTACTTC. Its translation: CASSVSTGTSGQETQYF. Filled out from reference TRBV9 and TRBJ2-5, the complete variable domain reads DSGVTQTPKHLITATGQRVTLRCSPRSGDLSVYWYQQSLDQGLQFLIQYYNGEERAKGNILERFSAQQFPDLHSELNLSSLELGDSALYFCASSVSTGTSGQETQYFGPGTRLLVL.

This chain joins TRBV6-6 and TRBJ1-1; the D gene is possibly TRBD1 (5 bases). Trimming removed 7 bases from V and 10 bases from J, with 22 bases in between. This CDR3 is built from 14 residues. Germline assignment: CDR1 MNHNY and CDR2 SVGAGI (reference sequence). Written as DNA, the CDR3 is TGTGCCAGCACCCTGACAGCCCGGAGGAAGGCAGCTTTCTTT. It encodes CASTLTARRKAAFF.

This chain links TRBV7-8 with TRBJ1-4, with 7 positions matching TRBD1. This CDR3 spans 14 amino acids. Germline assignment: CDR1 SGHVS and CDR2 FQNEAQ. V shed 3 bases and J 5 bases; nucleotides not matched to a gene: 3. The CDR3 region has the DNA TGTGCCAGCAGCTTGGCCAGGGGGAATGAAAAACTGTTTTTT. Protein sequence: CASSLARGNEKLFF.

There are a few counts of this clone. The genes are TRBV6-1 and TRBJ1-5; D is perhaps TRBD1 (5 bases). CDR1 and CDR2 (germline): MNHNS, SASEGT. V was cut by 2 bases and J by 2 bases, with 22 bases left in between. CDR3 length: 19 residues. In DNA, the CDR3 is TGTGCCAGCAGTGAAATTCGCCAGGGAGGGTTTCGGGGCAATCAGCCCCAGCATTTT. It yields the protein CASSEIRQGGFRGNQPQHF.

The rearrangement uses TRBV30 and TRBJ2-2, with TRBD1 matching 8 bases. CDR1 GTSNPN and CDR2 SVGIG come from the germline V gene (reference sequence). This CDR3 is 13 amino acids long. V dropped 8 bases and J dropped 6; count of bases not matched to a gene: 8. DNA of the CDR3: TGTGCCCTCGGACAGGGAAAACCCGGGGAGCTGTTTTTT. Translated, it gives CALGQGKPGELFF.

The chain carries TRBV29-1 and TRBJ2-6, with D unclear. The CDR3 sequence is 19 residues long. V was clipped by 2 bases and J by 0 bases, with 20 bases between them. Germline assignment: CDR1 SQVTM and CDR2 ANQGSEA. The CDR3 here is CSVENPGLGPDSGANVLTF. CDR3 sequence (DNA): TGCAGCGTTGAAAACCCAGGTTTGGGCCCCGACTCTGGGGCCAACGTCCTGACTTTC.